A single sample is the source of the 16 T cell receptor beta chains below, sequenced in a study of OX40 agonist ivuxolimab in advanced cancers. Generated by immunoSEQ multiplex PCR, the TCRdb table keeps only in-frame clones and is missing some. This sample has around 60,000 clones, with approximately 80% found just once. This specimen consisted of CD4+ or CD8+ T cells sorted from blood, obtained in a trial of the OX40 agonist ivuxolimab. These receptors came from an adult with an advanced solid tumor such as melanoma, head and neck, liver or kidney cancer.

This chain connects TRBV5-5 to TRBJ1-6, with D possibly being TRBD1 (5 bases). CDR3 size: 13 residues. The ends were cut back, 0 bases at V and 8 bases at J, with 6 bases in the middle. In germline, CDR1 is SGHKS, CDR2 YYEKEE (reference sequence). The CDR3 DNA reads TGTGCCAGCAGCTTGGAAGGGGATTCACCCCTCCACTTT. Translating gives CASSLEGDSPLHF.

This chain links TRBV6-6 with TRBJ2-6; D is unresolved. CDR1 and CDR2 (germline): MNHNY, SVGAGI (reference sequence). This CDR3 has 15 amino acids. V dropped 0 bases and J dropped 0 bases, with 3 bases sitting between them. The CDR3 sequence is CASSYSPSGANVLTF. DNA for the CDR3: TGTGCCAGCAGTTACTCACCCTCTGGGGCCAACGTCCTGACTTTC.

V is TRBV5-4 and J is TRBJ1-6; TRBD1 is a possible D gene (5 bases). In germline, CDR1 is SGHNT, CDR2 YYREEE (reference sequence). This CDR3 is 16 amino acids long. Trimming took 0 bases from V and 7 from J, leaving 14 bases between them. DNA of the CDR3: TGTGCCAGCAGCTTGGGGGGGAGGCACCTCAATTCACCCCTCCACTTT. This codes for CASSLGGRHLNSPLHF.

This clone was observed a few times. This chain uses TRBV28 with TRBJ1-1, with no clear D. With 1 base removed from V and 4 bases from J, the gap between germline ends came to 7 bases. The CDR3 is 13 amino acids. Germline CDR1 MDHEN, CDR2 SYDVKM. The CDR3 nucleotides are TGTGCCAGCAGTTTATTAGGAGCCACTGAAGCTTTCTTT. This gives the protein CASSLLGATEAFF.

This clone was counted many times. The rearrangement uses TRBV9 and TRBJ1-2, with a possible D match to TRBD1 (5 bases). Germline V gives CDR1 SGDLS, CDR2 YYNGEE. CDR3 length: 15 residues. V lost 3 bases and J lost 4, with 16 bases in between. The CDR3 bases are TGTGCCAGCAGCGGCACAAGGGATGGGGCCTATGGCTACACCTTC. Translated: CASSGTRDGAYGYTF.

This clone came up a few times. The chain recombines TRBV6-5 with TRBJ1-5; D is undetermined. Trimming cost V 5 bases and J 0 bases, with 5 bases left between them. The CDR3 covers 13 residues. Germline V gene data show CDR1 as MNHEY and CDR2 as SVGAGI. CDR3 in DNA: TGTGCCAGCAGTCCGCATAGCAATCAGCCCCAGCATTTT. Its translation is CASSPHSNQPQHF.

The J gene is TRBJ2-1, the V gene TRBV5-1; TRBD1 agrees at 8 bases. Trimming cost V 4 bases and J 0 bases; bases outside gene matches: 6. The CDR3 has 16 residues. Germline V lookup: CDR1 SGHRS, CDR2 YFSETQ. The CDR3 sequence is CASSASGTGSYNEQFF. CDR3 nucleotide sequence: TGCGCCAGCAGCGCCTCCGGGACAGGCTCCTACAATGAGCAGTTCTTC.

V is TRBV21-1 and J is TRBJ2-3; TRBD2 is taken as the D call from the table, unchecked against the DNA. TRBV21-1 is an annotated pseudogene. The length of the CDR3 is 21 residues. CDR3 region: CASSKEVTSGRAEIFPDTQYF. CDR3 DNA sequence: TGTGCCAGCAGCAAAGAGGTGACTAGCGGGAGGGCCGAAATTTTCCCAGATACGCAGTATTTT.

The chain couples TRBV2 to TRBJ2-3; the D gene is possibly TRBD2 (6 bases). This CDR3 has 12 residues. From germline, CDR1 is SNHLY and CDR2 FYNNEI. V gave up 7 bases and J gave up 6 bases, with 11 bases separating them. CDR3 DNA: TGTGCCAGCACGGGGGACCAGGATACGCAGTATTTT. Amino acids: CASTGDQDTQYF.

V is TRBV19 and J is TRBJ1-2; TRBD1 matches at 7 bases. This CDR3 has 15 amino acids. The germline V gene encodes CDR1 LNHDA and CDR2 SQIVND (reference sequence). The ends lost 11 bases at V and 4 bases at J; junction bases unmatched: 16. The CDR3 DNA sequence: TGTGCCTCCGGGGGAGGTGTGGGACAGCTCTATGGCTACACCTTC. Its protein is CASGGGVGQLYGYTF.

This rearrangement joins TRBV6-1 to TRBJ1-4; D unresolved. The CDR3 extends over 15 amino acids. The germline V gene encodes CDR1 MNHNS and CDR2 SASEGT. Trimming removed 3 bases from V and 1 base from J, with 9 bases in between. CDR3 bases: TGTGCCAGCAGTGAGACGAGGATAACTAATGAAAAACTGTTTTTT. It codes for CASSETRITNEKLFF.

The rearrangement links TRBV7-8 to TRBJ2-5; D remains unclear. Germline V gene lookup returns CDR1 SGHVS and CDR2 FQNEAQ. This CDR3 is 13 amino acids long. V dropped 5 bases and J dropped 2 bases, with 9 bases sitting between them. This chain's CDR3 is CASSPHGQETQYF. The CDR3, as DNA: TGTGCCAGCAGCCCGCATGGTCAAGAGACCCAGTACTTC.

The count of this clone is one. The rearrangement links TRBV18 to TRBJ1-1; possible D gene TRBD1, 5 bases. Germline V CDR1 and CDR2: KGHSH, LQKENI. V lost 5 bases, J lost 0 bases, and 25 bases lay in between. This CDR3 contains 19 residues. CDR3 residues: CASSARIPGPKGLNTEAFF. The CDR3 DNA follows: TGTGCCAGCTCAGCAAGAATCCCGGGACCTAAAGGCCTGAACACTGAAGCTTTCTTT.

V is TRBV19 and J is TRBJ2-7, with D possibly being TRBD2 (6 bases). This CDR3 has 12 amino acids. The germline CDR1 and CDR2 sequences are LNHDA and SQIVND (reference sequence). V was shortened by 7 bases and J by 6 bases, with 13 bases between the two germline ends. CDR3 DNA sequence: TGTGCCAGTAATGGGCAGGGAGGCGAGCAGTACTTC. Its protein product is CASNGQGGEQYF.

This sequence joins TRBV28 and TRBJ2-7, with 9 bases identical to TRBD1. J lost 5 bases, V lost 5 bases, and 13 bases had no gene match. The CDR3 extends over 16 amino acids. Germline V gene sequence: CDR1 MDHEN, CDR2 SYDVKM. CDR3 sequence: CASSPYRGTGQHEQYF. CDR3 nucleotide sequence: TGTGCCAGCAGTCCTTACCGCGGGACAGGGCAGCACGAGCAGTACTTC.

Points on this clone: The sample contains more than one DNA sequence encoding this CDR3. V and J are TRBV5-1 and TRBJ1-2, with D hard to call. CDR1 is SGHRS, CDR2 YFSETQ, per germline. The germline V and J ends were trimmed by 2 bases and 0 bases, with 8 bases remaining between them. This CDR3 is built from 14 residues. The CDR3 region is CASSLETPNYGYTF. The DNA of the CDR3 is TGCGCCAGCAGCTTAGAGACACCTAACTATGGCTACACCTTC. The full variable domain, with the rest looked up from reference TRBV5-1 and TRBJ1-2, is KAGVTQTPRYLIKTRGQQVTLSCSPISGHRSVSWYQQTPGQGLQFLFEYFSETQRNKGNFPGRFSGRQFSNSRSEMNVSTLELGDSALYLCASSLETPNYGYTFGSGTRLTVV.